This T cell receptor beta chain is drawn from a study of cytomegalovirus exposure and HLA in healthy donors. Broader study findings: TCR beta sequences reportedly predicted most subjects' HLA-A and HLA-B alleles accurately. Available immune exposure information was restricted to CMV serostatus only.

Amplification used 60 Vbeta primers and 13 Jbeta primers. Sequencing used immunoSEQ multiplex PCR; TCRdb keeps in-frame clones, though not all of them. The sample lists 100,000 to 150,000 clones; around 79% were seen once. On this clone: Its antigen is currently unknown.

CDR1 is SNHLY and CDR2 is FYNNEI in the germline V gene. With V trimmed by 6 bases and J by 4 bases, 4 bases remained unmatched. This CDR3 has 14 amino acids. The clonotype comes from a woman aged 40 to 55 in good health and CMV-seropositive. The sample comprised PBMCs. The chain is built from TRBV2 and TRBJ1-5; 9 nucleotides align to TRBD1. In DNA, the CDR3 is TGTGCCAGCAGCGTGACAGGGGGTAATCAGCCCCAGCATTTT. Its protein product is CASSVTGGNQPQHF.